This record covers a single T cell receptor (beta chain). Antigen unknown. Measured with immunoSEQ multiplex PCR; TCRdb has only the in-frame clones, and not every one. The profile covers about 170,000 clones, with approximately 90% appearing a single time and approximately 3% taken by the ten largest. The data are from a study of T cell responses to AZD1222 COVID-19 vaccine. Study overall: Combined were second doses at about 4 or about 12 weeks.

The CDR3 is made up of 16 amino acids. Study-wide findings and caveats: A reported finding is that nearly half of spike-specific TCRs target unmutated variant regions. At baseline, seropositivity was found in only 5 to 7 AZD1222 recipients. Repertoire sampling happened only post peak T cell response.

The receptor was isolated from an adult in good health. The sequenced sample was peripheral blood, obtained on day 0 of AZD1222 vaccination. The rearrangement uses TRBV1 and TRBJ1-1. TRBV1 is given as a pseudogene. The chain's CDR3 is CTSSQDGGGQNTEAFF. In DNA, the CDR3 is TGCACCAGCAGCCAAGATGGAGGGGGGCAAAACACTGAAGCTTTCTTT.